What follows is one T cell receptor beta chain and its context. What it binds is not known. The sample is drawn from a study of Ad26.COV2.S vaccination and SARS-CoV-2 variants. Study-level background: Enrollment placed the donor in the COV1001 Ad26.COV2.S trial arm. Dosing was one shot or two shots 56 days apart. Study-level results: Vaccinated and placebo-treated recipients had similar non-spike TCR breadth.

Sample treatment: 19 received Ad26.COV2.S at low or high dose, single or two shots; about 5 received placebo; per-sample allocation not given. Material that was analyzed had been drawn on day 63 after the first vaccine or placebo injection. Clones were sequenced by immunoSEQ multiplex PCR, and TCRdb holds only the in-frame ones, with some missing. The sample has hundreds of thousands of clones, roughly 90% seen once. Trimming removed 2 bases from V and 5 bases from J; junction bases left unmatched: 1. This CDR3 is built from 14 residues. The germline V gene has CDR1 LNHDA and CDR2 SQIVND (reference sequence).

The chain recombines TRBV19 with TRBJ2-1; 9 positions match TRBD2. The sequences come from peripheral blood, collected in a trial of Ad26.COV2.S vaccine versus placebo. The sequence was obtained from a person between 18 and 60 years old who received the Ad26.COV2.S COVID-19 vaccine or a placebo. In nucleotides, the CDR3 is TGTGCCAGTAGTATACTAGCGGGGCACAATGAGCAGTTCTTC. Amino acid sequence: CASSILAGHNEQFF.